Listed here are 5 T cell receptor beta chains from one sample, sequenced in a study of shared clonotypes between healthy human individuals. Profiling relied on immunoSEQ multiplex PCR, and the TCRdb table lists in-frame clones only, not all of them. This sample has roughly 1.5 million clones; under 99% occur once, and the top ten carry around 0.47%. Sequencing used naive CD4+ T cells sorted from blood. Subset noted: CD45RA+ positively selected. The receptors originated from a man under 40 in good health.

The genes are TRBV4-1 and TRBJ1-5; the D gene is possibly TRBD1 (5 bases). The CDR3 has 16 residues. Germline V lookup: CDR1 MGHRA, CDR2 YSYEKL. Trimming shortened V by 0 bases and J by 7 bases, and 16 bases separated the two germline ends. CDR3 protein: CASSQDSGGTLQPQHF. The CDR3, as DNA: TGCGCCAGCAGCCAAGACTCCGGGGGAACTTTGCAGCCCCAGCATTTT.

The chain employs TRBV15 and TRBJ2-7; D uncertain. This CDR3 region has 12 residues. Trimming shortened V by 0 bases and J by 6 bases, and 6 bases separated the two germline ends. Germline V gene lookup returns CDR1 LNHNV and CDR2 YYDKDF (reference sequence). As DNA, the CDR3 is TGTGCCACCAGCAGAGACGGCGGCGAGCAGTACTTC. Its protein is CATSRDGGEQYF.

The genes are TRBV4-2 and TRBJ1-2; D unresolved. Per germline, CDR1 LGHNA and CDR2 YNFKEQ. CDR3 size: 13 residues. Trimming removed 0 bases from V and 4 bases from J, with 6 bases in between. CDR3 nucleotide sequence: TGTGCCAGCAGCCAAGAGGCCCCCTATGGCTACACCTTC. It specifies CASSQEAPYGYTF.

This rearrangement joins TRBV19 to TRBJ2-7, with TRBD2 matching 9 bases. Losses at the gene ends were 3 bases for V and 1 base for J; bases not matched to a gene: 4. Germline values: CDR1 LNHDA, CDR2 SQIVND (reference sequence). CDR3 length: 15 amino acids. The CDR3 sequence: CASSMELAGSYEQYF. In nucleotides, the CDR3 is TGTGCCAGTAGTATGGAGCTAGCGGGATCCTACGAGCAGTACTTC.

The genes are TRBV29-1 and TRBJ2-7; possibly TRBD1 or TRBD2 for D (6 bases each). V was clipped by 6 bases and J by 2 bases, with 17 bases between them. This CDR3 spans 14 amino acids. The germline V gene has CDR1 SQVTM and CDR2 ANQGSEA. CDR3 amino acids: CSVLGGRLPYEQYF. For the CDR3, the DNA is TGCAGCGTCCTGGGGGGCAGGTTGCCCTACGAGCAGTACTTC.